This passage covers 8 T cell receptor beta chains from one sample sequenced in a study of blood T cell repertoires in COVID-19. Generated by immunoSEQ multiplex PCR, the TCRdb table keeps only in-frame clones and is missing some. Among under 300,000 clones listed, less than 85% were seen once. Sequenced material: peripheral blood. These receptors were obtained from a woman at least 80 years old with active or convalescent COVID-19.

The J gene is TRBJ2-2, the V gene TRBV4-2, with 7 bases that match TRBD1. The germline V gene encodes CDR1 LGHNA and CDR2 YNFKEQ. Trimming removed 0 bases from V and 9 bases from J; junction bases left unmatched: 1. The CDR3 has 13 residues. The CDR3 sequence is CASSQEGGRELFF. CDR3 sequence (DNA): TGTGCCAGCAGCCAAGAAGGGGGCCGGGAGCTGTTTTTT.

V gene TRBV12-3 or TRBV12-4 combines with J gene TRBJ2-5; a possible D gene is TRBD1 (5 bases). The CDR3 extends over 13 amino acids. V was trimmed by 3 bases and J by 4 bases, leaving 9 bases between them. CDR3 loop: CASSFGRAETQYF. CDR3 nucleotides: TGTGCCAGCAGTTTCGGCAGGGCAGAGACCCAGTACTTC.

As concerns this clone: One end of the junction is discordant with germline, which a read error may explain. The rearrangement joins TRBV12-3 or TRBV12-4 to TRBJ2-1; 11 nucleotides align to TRBD2. The CDR3 extends over 13 amino acids. The CDR3 DNA is TGTGCCAGCAGTCGTCAACTAGCGGGAGAACGTCTCTTC. Translated: CASSRQLAGERLF.

The chain combines TRBV5-1 with TRBJ1-2, with D tentatively TRBD1 (6 bases). V lost 1 base to trimming and J lost 2 bases, with 9 bases between them. The CDR3 is made up of 14 amino acids. Germline V gene lookup returns CDR1 SGHRS and CDR2 YFSETQ. The CDR3 DNA reads TGCGCCAGCAGCTTGCCAGGGGTAAACTATGGCTACACCTTC. Translated, it gives CASSLPGVNYGYTF.

The chain has TRBV27 and TRBJ2-3; D remains ambiguous. This CDR3 spans 11 amino acids. Germline V gene data show CDR1 as MNHEY and CDR2 as SMNVEV (reference sequence). Trimming stripped 5 bases from V and 3 bases from J, with 3 bases between. As DNA, the CDR3 is TGTGCCAGCAGTCAGACAGATACGCAGTATTTT. Translated, it gives CASSQTDTQYF.

The chain carries TRBV3-1 (or the pseudogene TRBV3-2) and TRBJ1-4; D is uncertain. Germline CDR1 LGHDT, CDR2 YNNKEL (reference sequence). The CDR3 runs to 18 residues. Trimming cost V 2 bases and J 0 bases, with 16 bases left between them. The CDR3 region is CASSQSRRTHATNEKLFF. Here the CDR3 DNA reads TGTGCCAGCAGCCAATCTAGGCGGACTCATGCAACTAATGAAAAACTGTTTTTT.

In this sample, this clone turned up a few times. V usage is TRBV14 and J usage is TRBJ1-2; tentatively, D is TRBD1 (6 bases). The ends were cut back, 1 base at V and 4 bases at J, with 10 bases in the middle. The CDR3 covers 14 residues. Germline loops: CDR1 SGHDN, CDR2 FVKESK. CDR3 nucleotides: TGTGCCAGCAGCCAAGTTACAGGGTCCTATGGCTACACCTTC. Protein: CASSQVTGSYGYTF. Together with reference TRBV14 and TRBJ1-2, the CDR3 gives the full variable domain: EAGVTQFPSHSVIEKGQTVTLRCDPISGHDNLYWYRRVMGKEIKFLLHFVKESKQDESGMPNNRFLAERTGGTYSTLKVQPAELEDSGVYFCASSQVTGSYGYTFGSGTRLTVV.

The chain combines TRBV29-1 with TRBJ2-3; 11 bases agree with TRBD2. V lost 2 bases, J lost 2 bases, and 3 bases stayed unmatched. Per germline, CDR1 SQVTM and CDR2 ANQGSEA. The CDR3 runs to 15 residues. CDR3 coding DNA: TGCAGCGTTGAAATAGCGGGGGGGGTCACAGATACGCAGTATTTT. Amino acids: CSVEIAGGVTDTQYF.